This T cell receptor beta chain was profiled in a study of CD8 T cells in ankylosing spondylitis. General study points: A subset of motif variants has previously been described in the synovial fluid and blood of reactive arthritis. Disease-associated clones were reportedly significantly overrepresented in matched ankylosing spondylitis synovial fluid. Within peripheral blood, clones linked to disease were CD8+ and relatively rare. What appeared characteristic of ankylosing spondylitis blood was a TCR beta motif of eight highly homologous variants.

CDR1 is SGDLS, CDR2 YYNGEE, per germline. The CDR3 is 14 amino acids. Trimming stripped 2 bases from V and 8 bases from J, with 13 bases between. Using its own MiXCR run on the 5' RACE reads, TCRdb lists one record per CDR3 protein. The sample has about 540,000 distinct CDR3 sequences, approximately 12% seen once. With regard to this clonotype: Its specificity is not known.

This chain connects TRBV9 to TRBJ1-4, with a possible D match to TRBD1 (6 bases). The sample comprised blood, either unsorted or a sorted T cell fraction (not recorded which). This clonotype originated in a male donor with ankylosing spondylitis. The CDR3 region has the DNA TGTGCCAGCAGCGTGGAGGGGGGCTACGAAAAACTGTTTTTT. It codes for CASSVEGGYEKLFF.